Shown below are 22 T cell receptor beta chains from a single sample sequenced in a study of shared clonotypes between healthy human individuals. The assay was immunoSEQ multiplex PCR, and TCRdb's table has in-frame clones only and misses some. The table includes about a million clones, 60% to 80% detected once. The sample taken for sequencing was memory CD4+ T cells from PBMCs. As to subset: CD45RA-negative fraction. These receptors were taken from a man between 18 and 35 years old in good health. Some clones in this sample may be carry-over from other donors' samples.

This CDR3 reads CASSPGVRGTPNYGYTF. The CDR3 nucleotides are TGTGCCAGCAGCCCAGGGGTGCGGGGGACCCCTAACTATGGCTACACCTTC. The rearrangement joins TRBV28 to TRBJ1-2, with a possible D match to TRBD1 (6 bases). The CDR3 is 17 amino acids. V shed 6 bases and J shed 0 bases, with 20 bases lying between them. Germline assignment: CDR1 MDHEN and CDR2 SYDVKM.

The chain couples TRBV30 to TRBJ2-3; 7 nucleotides match TRBD1. The CDR3 spans 15 residues. J lost 3 bases, V lost 2 bases, and 8 bases had no gene match. Per germline, CDR1 GTSNPN and CDR2 SVGIG (reference sequence). The CDR3 is CAWSQPPTGTDTQYF. The CDR3 DNA reads TGTGCCTGGAGTCAGCCCCCGACAGGGACAGATACGCAGTATTTT.

This clone was counted ten times or more. The V and J genes are TRBV6-5 and TRBJ1-2, with a weak D call TRBD1 (5 bases). From germline, CDR1 is MNHEY and CDR2 SVGAGI. V lost 7 bases to trimming and J lost 3 bases, with 12 bases between them. There are 13 residues in the CDR3. The CDR3 DNA is TGTGCCAGCAACAAACGGGACTACTATGGCTACACCTTC. Protein product: CASNKRDYYGYTF.

This chain connects TRBV28 to TRBJ1-1; 9 positions match TRBD1. Trimming took 5 bases from V and 3 from J; bases not matched to a gene: 10. Germline V gene sequence: CDR1 MDHEN, CDR2 SYDVKM. This CDR3 region has 16 residues. CDR3 bases: TGTGCCAGCAGTCCCGCCGGGACAGGGTCGTACACTGAAGCTTTCTTT. Protein sequence: CASSPAGTGSYTEAFF.

This clone was seen many times. Other DNA sequences from this sample encode an identical CDR3 as well. This rearrangement joins TRBV7-3 to TRBJ2-3; the match to TRBD2 covers 7 bases. The trim removed 4 bases at V and 4 bases at J, leaving 2 bases unmatched. This CDR3 has 13 amino acids. The germline gives CDR1 SGHTA, CDR2 FQGTGA. Written as DNA, the CDR3 is TGTGCCAGCAGCTCACGGGGGGCAGATACGCAGTATTTT. Encoded protein: CASSSRGADTQYF.

The table lists this clone with a few counts. The chain is built from TRBV27 and TRBJ2-7; 11 positions agree with TRBD2. The CDR3 covers 16 residues. In germline, CDR1 is MNHEY, CDR2 SMNVEV (reference sequence). With V trimmed by 5 bases and J by 3 bases, 9 bases remained unmatched. The CDR3 protein is CASSKHRTSGFYEQYF. CDR3 bases: TGTGCCAGCAGTAAACACCGGACTAGCGGGTTCTACGAGCAGTACTTC.

This rearrangement joins TRBV5-4 to TRBJ1-2; D is ambiguous. Trimming shortened V by 4 bases and J by 2 bases, and 12 bases separated the two germline ends. Germline CDR1 SGHNT, CDR2 YYREEE (reference sequence). This CDR3 has 14 amino acids. CDR3 sequence reads: CASSLLSTNYGYTF. The CDR3 DNA is TGTGCCAGCAGCCTCCTTTCCACGAACTATGGCTACACCTTC.

The V call is TRBV6-1, the J call TRBJ2-5, with TRBD1 identical over 11 bases. Trimming at V came to 2 bases and at J to 10 bases, leaving 9 bases not matched to a gene. There are 15 residues in the CDR3. In germline, CDR1 is MNHNS, CDR2 SASEGT. DNA for the CDR3: TGTGCCAGCAGTGAATGGGGGGACAGGGGGTTGGTCCAGTACTTC. This codes for CASSEWGDRGLVQYF.

This clone appeared a single time. The V and J genes are TRBV28 and TRBJ2-7; 8 nucleotides line up with TRBD1. Germline V gene data show CDR1 as MDHEN and CDR2 as SYDVKM. CDR3 length: 13 residues. V shed 6 bases and J 4 bases; nucleotides not matched to a gene: 5. The CDR3 protein is CASRINRGYEQYF. As DNA, the CDR3 is TGTGCCAGCAGAATAAACAGGGGGTACGAGCAGTACTTC.

The V and J genes are TRBV7-2 and TRBJ2-7, with no clear D. The CDR3 extends over 14 amino acids. CDR1 SGHTA and CDR2 FQGNSA come from the germline V gene. The germline V and J ends were trimmed by 1 base and 1 base, with 8 bases remaining between them. The CDR3 loop reads CASSLDLDSYEQYF. CDR3 in DNA: TGTGCCAGCAGCTTAGATCTGGATTCCTACGAGCAGTACTTC.

The chain links TRBV28 to TRBJ1-2, with TRBD1 identical over 10 bases. CDR1 and CDR2 from the germline V gene are MDHEN and SYDVKM. The CDR3 totals 14 residues. Unmatched junction bases numbered 7, after V lost 3 bases and J lost 9 bases. CDR3 region: CASSLSGTGVSYTF. The CDR3 region has the DNA TGTGCCAGCAGTTTGTCCGGGACAGGGGTTAGCTACACCTTC.

This clone was seen ten or more times. The rearrangement links TRBV7-3 to TRBJ2-7; no definite D call. Germline V gives CDR1 SGHTA, CDR2 FQGTGA. V gave up 2 bases and J gave up 2 bases, with 13 bases separating them. This CDR3 is built from 15 residues. The DNA for the CDR3 is TGTGCCAGCAGCTTAGGTCCCGGCAGCCCCTACGAGCAGTACTTC. It codes for CASSLGPGSPYEQYF.

The chain uses TRBV27 and TRBJ2-1; TRBD2 might be the D (6 bases). The V gene's germline CDR1 is MNHEY and CDR2 SMNVEV (reference sequence). The CDR3 covers 20 residues. Trimming took 2 bases from V and 2 from J, leaving 25 bases between them. CDR3 residues: CASSLPPIPGGPATYNEQFF. CDR3 DNA sequence: TGTGCCAGCAGTTTACCGCCCATTCCCGGGGGTCCCGCGACCTACAATGAGCAGTTCTTC.

DNA of the CDR3: TGTGCCAGCAGCCGTGGGACAGCGCGGTTAGATACGCAGTATTTT. It yields the protein CASSRGTARLDTQYF. The rearrangement joins TRBV7-3 to TRBJ2-3, with TRBD1 matching over 7 bases. The J segment lost 5 bases and the V segment lost 5 bases, leaving 10 bases of the junction unmatched. There are 15 residues in the CDR3. Germline V gene sequence: CDR1 SGHTA, CDR2 FQGTGA.

Comment on this clone: The junction and the germline gene differ at one end; a read error may be behind it. The chain has TRBV5-6 and TRBJ1-2; maybe TRBD1 (5 bases). Per the germline V gene, CDR1 is SGHDT and CDR2 is YYEEEE. The length of the CDR3 is 14 residues. The CDR3 DNA follows: TGCGCCAGCAGCTTGGTCCCAGGGACCTATGGCTACACCTTC. It translates to CASSLVPGTYGYTF.

This chain connects TRBV6-5 to TRBJ1-1, with D perhaps matching TRBD1 (5 bases). V dropped 7 bases and J dropped 3 bases, with 18 bases sitting between them. Germline V gene data show CDR1 as MNHEY and CDR2 as SVGAGI. The CDR3 covers 15 residues. In DNA, the CDR3 is TGTGCCAGCACCCAAGGGTTGCGGGGGTACACTGAAGCTTTCTTT. As protein: CASTQGLRGYTEAFF.

This clone was found once. J is TRBJ2-1 and V is TRBV5-1, with 10 bases fitting TRBD2. The CDR3 is made up of 16 amino acids. The V gene's germline CDR1 is SGHRS and CDR2 YFSETQ. Trimming removed 0 bases from V and 1 base from J; junction bases left unmatched: 1. The CDR3 loop is CASSLGAGGSYNEQFF. CDR3 nucleotides: TGCGCCAGCAGCTTGGGAGCGGGAGGGTCCTACAATGAGCAGTTCTTC.

The chain links TRBV27 to TRBJ2-7, with a tentative D call TRBD1 (6 bases). This CDR3 contains 14 residues. In germline, CDR1 is MNHEY, CDR2 SMNVEV (reference sequence). Trimming removed 3 bases at V and 0 bases at J, with 9 bases between. CDR3 sequence: CASSFGDNSYEQYF. DNA of the CDR3: TGTGCCAGCAGTTTTGGGGACAACTCCTACGAGCAGTACTTC.

This clone showed up just a few times. The chain combines TRBV30 with TRBJ2-6; D possibly corresponds to TRBD1 (6 bases). Trimming cost V 1 base and J 8 bases, with 9 bases left between them. Germline lookup yields CDR1 GTSNPN and CDR2 SVGIG (reference sequence). CDR3 length equals 13 residues. The chain's CDR3 is CAWSGQVTNVLTF. The CDR3 coding sequence is TGTGCCTGGAGTGGACAGGTTACCAACGTCCTGACTTTC.

The chain carries TRBV27 and TRBJ2-5; 7 bases fit TRBD2. The J call may be wrong; the DNA end is better matched by TRBJ2-7. CDR1 MNHEY and CDR2 SMNVEV come from the germline V gene (reference sequence). The CDR3 covers 14 residues. CDR3 bases: TGTGCCAGCAGTTACAAGGGGAGGGACTACGAGCAGTACTTC. As protein: CASSYKGRDYEQYF.

With regard to this clone: The sample holds other DNA sequences that translate to the same CDR3. The chain carries TRBV9 and TRBJ2-5, with D unresolved. The germline V and J ends were trimmed by 0 bases and 1 base, with 7 bases remaining between them. Germline V gives CDR1 SGDLS, CDR2 YYNGEE. The CDR3 has 14 residues. The CDR3 spells CASSVDGRQETQYF. The DNA for the CDR3 is TGTGCCAGCAGCGTAGACGGTCGCCAAGAGACCCAGTACTTC.

The chain links TRBV30 to TRBJ2-1; 8 positions agree with TRBD1. Looked up from germline, CDR1 is GTSNPN and CDR2 is SVGIG (reference sequence). The CDR3 extends over 14 amino acids. V dropped 3 bases and J dropped 3; count of bases not matched to a gene: 4. The CDR3, as DNA: TGTGCCTGGAGGGGGACAGGTTTCTACAATGAGCAGTTCTTC. Translating it yields CAWRGTGFYNEQFF.